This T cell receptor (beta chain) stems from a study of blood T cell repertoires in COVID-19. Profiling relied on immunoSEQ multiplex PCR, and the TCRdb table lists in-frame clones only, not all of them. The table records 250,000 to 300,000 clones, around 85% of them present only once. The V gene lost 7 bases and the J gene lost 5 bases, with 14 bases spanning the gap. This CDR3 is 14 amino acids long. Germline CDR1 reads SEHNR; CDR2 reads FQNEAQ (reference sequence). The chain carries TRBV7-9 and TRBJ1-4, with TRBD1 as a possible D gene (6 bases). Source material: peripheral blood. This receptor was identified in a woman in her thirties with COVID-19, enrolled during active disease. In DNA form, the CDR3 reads TGTGCCAGCACCTTGGGACAAGAGAATGAAAAACTGTTTTTT. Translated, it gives CASTLGQENEKLFF.